The 27 T cell receptor beta chains reported below all come from one sample, sequenced in a study of shared clonotypes between healthy human individuals. Using immunoSEQ multiplex PCR, the repertoire was profiled, and TCRdb retains in-frame clones only, with some absent. The sample includes over a million clones, roughly 96% of them seen just once. Sequencing was performed on naive CD4+ T cells sorted from blood. Regarding subset: CD45RA+ positively selected. All receptors derive from a young man in good health.

The V and J genes are TRBV6-6 and TRBJ1-2, with TRBD1 matching 11 bases. Looked up from germline, CDR1 is MNHNY and CDR2 is SVGAGI (reference sequence). The CDR3 totals 16 residues. J was trimmed by 7 bases and V by 2 bases; bases with no gene match: 9. The CDR3 DNA follows: TGTGCCAGCAGTTACGACCCCCGGACAGGGGGCGTTGGCTACACCTTC. Translation gives CASSYDPRTGGVGYTF.

The chain recombines TRBV6-1 with TRBJ2-7; D is perhaps TRBD2 (6 bases). Germline-derived CDR1 and CDR2 are MNHNS and SASEGT. Trimming pared 0 bases from V and 2 bases from J, leaving 11 bases between. The CDR3 consists of 15 residues. CDR3 coding DNA: TGTGCCAGCAGTGAAGCTTGGAGGGTAACCTACGAGCAGTACTTC. It translates to CASSEAWRVTYEQYF.

The chain has TRBV18 and TRBJ2-1; D uncertain. The CDR3 covers 13 residues. The germline gives CDR1 KGHSH, CDR2 LQKENI. The V end was cut by 6 bases, the J end by 10 bases, with 16 bases between. The CDR3 nucleotides read TGTGCCAGCTCTCTACCCGGACGTAGCGAGCAGTTCTTC. Translated, it gives CASSLPGRSEQFF.

This chain links TRBV9 with TRBJ1-1; D unresolved. Germline CDR1 and CDR2: SGDLS and YYNGEE. Trimming cost V 0 bases and J 3 bases, with 6 bases left between them. CDR3 length equals 13 residues. CDR3 sequence (DNA): TGTGCCAGCAGCGTAGGAGGGCACACTGAAGCTTTCTTT. This codes for CASSVGGHTEAFF. Complete variable domain (other parts from reference TRBV9 and TRBJ1-1): DSGVTQTPKHLITATGQRVTLRCSPRSGDLSVYWYQQSLDQGLQFLIQYYNGEERAKGNILERFSAQQFPDLHSELNLSSLELGDSALYFCASSVGGHTEAFFGQGTRLTVV.

The chain carries TRBV25-1 and TRBJ2-2; D is uncertain. The V and J ends lost 4 bases and 6 bases respectively, with 9 bases between them. Per the germline V gene, CDR1 is MGHDK and CDR2 is SYGVNS. The length of the CDR3 is 13 residues. In DNA, the CDR3 is TGTGCCAGCAGTGTCACCCGTCCCGGGGAGCTGTTTTTT. This sequence encodes CASSVTRPGELFF. Full variable domain (missing parts from reference TRBV25-1 and TRBJ2-2): EADIYQTPRYLVIGTGKKITLECSQTMGHDKMYWYQQDPGMELHLIHYSYGVNSTEKGDLSSESTVSRIRTEHFPLTLESARPSHTSQYLCASSVTRPGELFFGEGSRLTVL.

The gene calls are TRBV5-6 and TRBJ2-4, with D tentatively TRBD1 (6 bases). The germline V and J ends were trimmed by 1 base and 0 bases, with 17 bases remaining between them. CDR1 is SGHDT, CDR2 YYEEEE, per germline. This CDR3 is built from 18 residues. In nucleotides, the CDR3 is TGTGCCAGCAGCTTGCAGTTTCAGGGGACGGCAGCCAAAAACATTCAGTACTTC. This encodes CASSLQFQGTAAKNIQYF.

The chain is built from TRBV19 and TRBJ2-7; 9 bases are a match to TRBD2. After removal of 1 base from V and 3 bases from J, the junction contained 1 base not matched to a gene. This CDR3 comprises 14 residues. Germline V lookup: CDR1 LNHDA, CDR2 SQIVND (reference sequence). The CDR3 DNA follows: TGTGCCAGTAGTATAGCTAGCGGGGTCTACGAGCAGTACTTC. Protein: CASSIASGVYEQYF. Full variable domain (rest looked up from reference TRBV19 and TRBJ2-7): DGGITQSPKYLFRKEGQNVTLSCEQNLNHDAMYWYRQDPGQGLRLIYYSQIVNDFQKGDIAEGYSVSREKKESFPLTVTSAQKNPTAFYLCASSIASGVYEQYFGPGTRLTVT.

This chain uses TRBV5-1 with TRBJ2-2; no clear D gene. CDR1 SGHRS and CDR2 YFSETQ come from the germline V gene. The V and J ends lost 0 bases and 6 bases respectively, with 12 bases between them. This CDR3 is built from 15 residues. CDR3 region: CASSLASFLSGELFF. In nucleotides, the CDR3 is TGCGCCAGCAGCTTGGCCTCTTTCTTATCCGGGGAGCTGTTTTTT. Using reference TRBV5-1 and TRBJ2-2 for the parts outside the CDR3, the full variable domain is KAGVTQTPRYLIKTRGQQVTLSCSPISGHRSVSWYQQTPGQGLQFLFEYFSETQRNKGNFPGRFSGRQFSNSRSEMNVSTLELGDSALYLCASSLASFLSGELFFGEGSRLTVL.

The chain employs TRBV28 and TRBJ2-7, with 14 positions matching TRBD2. Germline CDR1 and CDR2: MDHEN and SYDVKM. Trimming cost V 6 bases and J 5 bases; bases outside gene matches: 9. This CDR3 spans 16 amino acids. Written as DNA, the CDR3 is TGTGCCAGCAGAGGGACTAGCGGGAGTGTCCCCCACGAGCAGTACTTC. Translation gives CASRGTSGSVPHEQYF.

This chain uses TRBV7-9 with TRBJ1-1; no firm D call. Trimming removed 5 bases at V and 7 bases at J, with 20 bases between. The CDR3 is 15 amino acids. Germline V gene lookup returns CDR1 SEHNR and CDR2 FQNEAQ (reference sequence). Written as DNA, the CDR3 is TGTGCCAGCAGCCCCACCCCTCGCCATGCAGGTGAAGCTTTCTTT. It codes for CASSPTPRHAGEAFF. Complete variable domain (other parts from reference TRBV7-9 and TRBJ1-1): DTGVSQNPRHKITKRGQNVTFRCDPISEHNRLYWYRQTLGQGPEFLTYFQNEAQLEKSRLLSDRFSAERPKGSFSTLEIQRTEQGDSAMYLCASSPTPRHAGEAFFGQGTRLTVV.

This chain joins TRBV7-9 and TRBJ2-3, with D unclear. V gave up 2 bases and J gave up 4 bases, with 4 bases separating them. The CDR3 runs 12 residues. Germline loops: CDR1 SEHNR, CDR2 FQNEAQ (reference sequence). The CDR3 bases are TGTGCCAGCAGCTTATATGCAGATACGCAGTATTTT. Translation: CASSLYADTQYF.

The chain has TRBV15 and TRBJ2-7, with 7 positions matching TRBD1. V lost 1 base and J lost 5; bases outside the gene matches: 11. The length of the CDR3 is 16 residues. Germline-derived CDR1 and CDR2 are LNHNV and YYDKDF (reference sequence). CDR3 in amino acids: CATSRGGQGEVDEQYF. CDR3 bases: TGTGCCACCAGCAGAGGTGGTCAGGGGGAAGTCGACGAGCAGTACTTC.

In the case of this clone: A junction boundary mismatches the germline segment, possibly from a read error. The genes are TRBV11-2 and TRBJ2-5; D remains ambiguous. Germline-derived CDR1 and CDR2 are SGHAT and FQNNGV. CDR3 length: 12 residues. In DNA form, the CDR3 reads TGTGCCAGCAGCCCCTATCCAGAGGCCCAGTACTTC. This sequence encodes CASSPYPEAQYF.

V is TRBV5-4 and J is TRBJ2-7, with D perhaps matching TRBD1 (5 bases). V was trimmed by 4 bases and J by 0 bases, leaving 8 bases between them. CDR1 is SGHNT, CDR2 YYREEE, per germline (reference sequence). This CDR3 is 13 amino acids long. CDR3 sequence reads: CASSQGPSYEQYF. The CDR3 DNA reads TGTGCCAGCAGCCAGGGCCCCTCCTACGAGCAGTACTTC. The full variable domain, in which reference TRBV5-4 and TRBJ2-7 provide the parts outside the CDR3, is ETGVTQSPTHLIKTRGQQVTLRCSSQSGHNTVSWYQQALGQGPQFIFQYYREEENGRGNFPPRFSGLQFPNYSSELNVNALELDDSALYLCASSQGPSYEQYFGPGTRLTVT.

This chain links TRBV7-2 with TRBJ2-2; D is uncertain. Germline V lookup: CDR1 SGHTA, CDR2 FQGNSA. Trimming stripped 2 bases from V and 4 bases from J, with 8 bases between. The CDR3 sequence is 14 residues long. The CDR3 protein is CASSLSRVTGELFF. The DNA of the CDR3 is TGTGCCAGCAGCTTATCGCGCGTCACCGGGGAGCTGTTTTTT.

The V gene is TRBV28, the J gene TRBJ1-1; 9 bases match TRBD1. After removal of 3 bases from V and 7 bases from J, the junction contained 3 bases not matched to a gene. The length of the CDR3 is 13 residues. CDR1 MDHEN and CDR2 SYDVKM come from the germline V gene. CDR3 sequence: CASSFGGQGEAFF. Written as DNA, the CDR3 is TGTGCCAGCAGTTTTGGGGGACAGGGTGAAGCTTTCTTT.

This clone was counted between two and nine times. CDR3 residues: CASSQASSPYNEQFF. CDR3 bases: TGTGCCAGCAGCCAAGCGTCTAGCCCCTACAATGAGCAGTTCTTC. The chain is built from TRBV4-2 and TRBJ2-1, with D possibly TRBD2 on 5 matching bases. V was pared by 1 base and J by 2 bases, with 9 bases between. Per germline, CDR1 LGHNA and CDR2 YNFKEQ. The CDR3 covers 15 residues.

The J gene is TRBJ2-3, the V gene TRBV14; tentative D call: TRBD2 (6 bases). Germline CDR1 and CDR2: SGHDN and FVKESK. V shed 0 bases and J shed 0 bases, with 19 bases lying between them. The CDR3 is 19 amino acids. The CDR3 loop is CASSQDRMLRDGSTDTQYF. The CDR3 region has the DNA TGTGCCAGCAGCCAAGATCGGATGTTGCGGGACGGTAGCACAGATACGCAGTATTTT.

The rearrangement uses TRBV29-1 and TRBJ2-3, with TRBD2 identical over 9 bases. The ends lost 7 bases at V and 7 bases at J; junction bases unmatched: 9. The CDR3 consists of 13 residues. CDR1 and CDR2 from the germline V gene are SQVTM and ANQGSEA. The CDR3 loop is CSAIAGVVNTQYF. The CDR3, as DNA: TGCAGCGCCATAGCGGGAGTTGTAAATACGCAGTATTTT.

The rearrangement uses TRBV29-1 and TRBJ2-5; TRBD1 matches at 7 bases. The V segment lost 2 bases and the J segment 6 bases; nucleotides outside the gene matches: 6. The length of the CDR3 is 13 residues. Germline V gene lookup returns CDR1 SQVTM and CDR2 ANQGSEA. The CDR3 nucleotides read TGCAGCGTTGAACTAGGGGGCGCCAAGACCCAGTACTTC. Translated: CSVELGGAKTQYF.

This rearrangement joins TRBV6-5 to TRBJ2-7; 7 bases are a match to TRBD2. This CDR3 has 14 amino acids. Germline V gene lookup returns CDR1 MNHEY and CDR2 SVGAGI. After removal of 7 bases from V and 0 bases from J, the junction contained 6 bases not matched to a gene. This chain's CDR3 is CASKRGTYSYEQYF. The CDR3 DNA is TGTGCCAGCAAGCGGGGCACCTACTCCTACGAGCAGTACTTC.

CDR3 sequence: CASSLEPTPGTQYF. For the CDR3, the DNA is TGTGCCAGCAGCTTGGAACCGACTCCAGGGACCCAGTACTTC. This chain connects TRBV5-5 to TRBJ2-5; no clear D. V dropped 0 bases and J dropped 7 bases, with 13 bases sitting between them. The CDR3 is 14 amino acids. The germline V gene has CDR1 SGHKS and CDR2 YYEKEE (reference sequence). The whole variable domain, remainder taken from reference TRBV5-5 and TRBJ2-5, is DAGVTQSPTHLIKTRGQQVTLRCSPISGHKSVSWYQQVLGQGPQFIFQYYEKEERGRGNFPDRFSARQFPNYSSELNVNALLLGDSALYLCASSLEPTPGTQYFGPGTRLLVL.

The chain uses TRBV10-3 and TRBJ2-1, with 9 bases lining up with TRBD2. Germline V gives CDR1 ENHRY, CDR2 SYGVKD. The CDR3 spans 14 residues. V trimming: 7 bases; J trimming: 2 bases; junction bases outside the gene matches: 3. CDR3 loop: CAIKGGRAYNEQFF. In DNA form, the CDR3 reads TGTGCCATCAAGGGCGGGAGGGCCTACAATGAGCAGTTCTTC.

This clone was seen a single time. The J gene is TRBJ2-1, the V gene TRBV5-1; the match to TRBD2 covers 12 bases. The CDR3 loop spans 16 amino acids. V lost 4 bases, J lost 3 bases, and 5 bases stayed unmatched. Germline-derived CDR1 and CDR2 are SGHRS and YFSETQ. CDR3 DNA: TGCGCCAGCAGCAGGACTAGCGGGAATCTCTACAATGAGCAGTTCTTC. It is translated as CASSRTSGNLYNEQFF.

The chain combines TRBV7-2 with TRBJ2-2, with 7 nucleotides matching TRBD1. CDR1 and CDR2 (germline): SGHTA, FQGNSA. The CDR3 loop spans 14 amino acids. Trimming removed 5 bases from V and 4 bases from J; junction bases left unmatched: 4. The DNA of the CDR3 is TGTGCCAGCAGCATGTACAGGGGCACCGGGGAGCTGTTTTTT. As protein: CASSMYRGTGELFF. The variable domain in full, completed from reference TRBV7-2 and TRBJ2-2, reads GAGVSQSPSNKVTEKGKDVELRCDPISGHTALYWYRQSLGQGLEFLIYFQGNSAPDKSGLPSDRFSAERTGGSVSTLTIQRTQQEDSAVYLCASSMYRGTGELFFGEGSRLTVL.

The chain uses TRBV7-8 and TRBJ2-7; TRBD2 is a possible D gene (6 bases). The CDR3 has 14 amino acids. Trimming stripped 3 bases from V and 5 bases from J, with 14 bases between. Germline CDR1 SGHVS, CDR2 FQNEAQ. The CDR3 sequence is CASSFYTGSDEQYF. The CDR3 DNA is TGTGCCAGCAGCTTTTATACCGGGAGCGACGAGCAGTACTTC.

The J gene is TRBJ2-3, the V gene TRBV14, with 7 bases that match TRBD2. The V and J ends lost 4 bases and 4 bases, in that order; junction bases with no gene match: 8. This CDR3 is 15 amino acids long. From germline, CDR1 is SGHDN and CDR2 FVKESK. CDR3 coding DNA: TGTGCCAGCAGCCGTCCAGGGCGGGAGTCAGATACGCAGTATTTT. Its protein is CASSRPGRESDTQYF. Supplemented by reference TRBV14 and TRBJ2-3, the full variable domain reads EAGVTQFPSHSVIEKGQTVTLRCDPISGHDNLYWYRRVMGKEIKFLLHFVKESKQDESGMPNNRFLAERTGGTYSTLKVQPAELEDSGVYFCASSRPGRESDTQYFGPGTRLTVL.